This T cell receptor (beta chain) was captured by sequencing in a study of immune cell composition in non-small cell lung cancer. Generated by immunoSEQ multiplex PCR, the TCRdb table keeps only in-frame clones and is missing some. The sample lists 14,000 or so clones, more than 65% occurring once. This clone was detected a few times. CDR1 is KGHSH and CDR2 is LQKENI in the germline V gene. With 3 bases removed from V and 4 bases from J, the gap between germline ends came to 12 bases. The CDR3 runs to 14 residues. The receptor's source is a human donor with non-small cell lung cancer. The source material was lung tumor tissue. V gene TRBV18 combines with J gene TRBJ1-1; D remains ambiguous. The CDR3 DNA is TGTGCCAGCTCACCGGGAAGTTTGACCACTGAAGCTTTCTTT. Translating gives CASSPGSLTTEAFF.